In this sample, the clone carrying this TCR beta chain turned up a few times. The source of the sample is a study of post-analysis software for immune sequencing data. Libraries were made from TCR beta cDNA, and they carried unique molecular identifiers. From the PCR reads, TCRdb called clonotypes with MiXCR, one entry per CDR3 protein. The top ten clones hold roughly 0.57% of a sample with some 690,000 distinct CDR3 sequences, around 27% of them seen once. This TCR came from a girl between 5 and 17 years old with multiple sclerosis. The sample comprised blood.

CDR3 protein: CSGGQGEMNTEAFF. CDR3 bases: TGCAGCGGAGGACAGGGGGAAATGAACACTGAAGCTTTCTTT. The J gene is TRBJ1-1, the V gene TRBV29-1; 10 bases map to TRBD1. CDR3 length equals 14 residues. Trimming took 7 bases from V and 0 from J; bases not matched to a gene: 5. CDR1 is SQVTM and CDR2 is ANQGSEA in the germline V gene. Full variable domain (rest looked up from reference TRBV29-1 and TRBJ1-1): SAVISQKPSRDICQRGTSLTIQCQVDSQVTMMFWYRQQPGQSLTLIATANQGSEATYESGFVIDKFPISRPNLTFSTLTVSNMSPEDSSIYLCSGGQGEMNTEAFFGQGTRLTVV.